These T cell receptor beta chains were read from a single sample in a study of OX40 agonist ivuxolimab in advanced cancers. The data were produced by immunoSEQ multiplex PCR, yet TCRdb's version contains in-frame clones alone and is incomplete. The sample includes 80,000 or so clones, roughly 93% seen only once; the top ten take about 0.34%. Sequences were derived from CD4+ or CD8+ T cells sorted from blood, sampled in a trial of the OX40 agonist ivuxolimab. These receptors were obtained from an adult with an advanced solid tumor such as melanoma, head and neck, liver or kidney cancer. Both conserved end residues are part of each CDR3. A D gene is named only where the DNA matches it firmly. The listing skips clone size in some rows; elsewhere it reads once, few, many or a size class.

CDR3aa: CASSRKQGAGYGYTF; CDR3nt: TGTGCCAGCAGTCGAAAACAGGGGGCAGGCTATGGCTACACCTTC; d_gene: TRBD1; v_gene: TRBV6-6; abundance: NA; j_gene: TRBJ1-2
CDR3aa: CASSALQGAFYEQYF; CDR3nt: TGTGCCAGCTCAGCATTGCAGGGAGCCTTCTACGAGCAGTACTTC; d_gene: NA; v_gene: TRBV18; abundance: once; j_gene: TRBJ2-7
CDR3aa: CASSQDSGGGSQGAQYF; CDR3nt: TGCGCCAGCAGCCAAGATAGTGGCGGGGGCAGTCAGGGGGCCCAGTACTTC; d_gene: NA; v_gene: TRBV4-3; abundance: NA; j_gene: TRBJ2-5
CDR3aa: CASSLAAQGWTEAFF; CDR3nt: TGTGCCAGCAGCTTGGCGGCGCAGGGTTGGACTGAAGCTTTCTTT; d_gene: NA; v_gene: TRBV5-4; abundance: once; j_gene: TRBJ1-1
CDR3aa: CASSPGGAGANVLTF; CDR3nt: TGTGCCAGCAGCCCCGGAGGAGCTGGGGCCAACGTCCTGACTTTC; d_gene: NA; v_gene: TRBV7-2; abundance: once; j_gene: TRBJ2-6
CDR3aa: CASSLGQNTGELFF; CDR3nt: TGTGCCAGCAGCTTGGGACAAAACACCGGGGAGCTGTTTTTT; d_gene: NA; v_gene: TRBV7-9; abundance: NA; j_gene: TRBJ2-2
CDR3aa: CAWSGQSNEKLFF; CDR3nt: TGTGCCTGGAGTGGACAGTCTAATGAAAAACTGTTTTTT; d_gene: NA; v_gene: TRBV30; abundance: NA; j_gene: TRBJ1-4
CDR3aa: CASSLGGWNGELFF; CDR3nt: TGTGCCAGCAGCTTGGGCGGATGGAACGGGGAGCTGTTTTTT; d_gene: NA; v_gene: TRBV11-3; abundance: NA; j_gene: TRBJ2-2
CDR3aa: CASSLDRVVAGYTF; CDR3nt: TGTGCCAGCAGCTTGGACAGGGTGGTGGCTGGCTACACCTTC; d_gene: NA; v_gene: TRBV5-5; abundance: NA; j_gene: TRBJ1-2
CDR3aa: CASSPGAQETQYF; CDR3nt: TGTGCCAGTAGTCCAGGGGCCCAAGAGACCCAGTACTTC; d_gene: NA; v_gene: TRBV19; abundance: NA; j_gene: TRBJ2-5
CDR3aa: CASSPLWGTEAFF; CDR3nt: TGTGCCAGCAGCCCCCTGTGGGGCACTGAAGCTTTCTTT; d_gene: NA; v_gene: TRBV7-2; abundance: NA; j_gene: TRBJ1-1
CDR3aa: CASSRTRDWGYTF; CDR3nt: TGTGCCAGCAGCCGTACCAGGGATTGGGGCTACACCTTC; d_gene: NA; v_gene: TRBV7-2; abundance: NA; j_gene: TRBJ1-2
CDR3aa: CASSPWAGGSYEQYF; CDR3nt: TGTGCCAGCAGCCCCTGGGCAGGGGGTTCCTACGAGCAGTACTTC; d_gene: TRBD1; v_gene: TRBV28; abundance: NA; j_gene: TRBJ2-7
CDR3aa: CASSLMGDRVVSYGYTF; CDR3nt: TGTGCCAGCAGCTTAATGGGGGACAGGGTTGTATCCTATGGCTACACCTTC; d_gene: TRBD1; v_gene: TRBV7-2; abundance: once; j_gene: TRBJ1-2
CDR3aa: CASSWSGTGGSGELFF; CDR3nt: TGTGCCAGCAGCTGGTCCGGGACAGGGGGTTCCGGGGAGCTGTTTTTT; d_gene: TRBD1; v_gene: TRBV11-2; abundance: NA; j_gene: TRBJ2-2
CDR3aa: CASSEVGWETQYF; CDR3nt: TGTGCCAGCAGTGAAGTTGGTTGGGAGACCCAGTACTTC; d_gene: NA; v_gene: TRBV6-1; abundance: NA; j_gene: TRBJ2-5
CDR3aa: CASSESSQSGAYTQYF; CDR3nt: TGTGCCAGCAGTGAATCCTCCCAGAGCGGGGCTTATACGCAGTATTTT; d_gene: TRBD2; v_gene: TRBV6-1; abundance: NA; j_gene: TRBJ2-3
CDR3aa: CASSAQWDSLYEQYF; CDR3nt: TGTGCCAGCAGTGCCCAATGGGACAGCCTGTACGAGCAGTACTTC; d_gene: TRBD1; v_gene: TRBV6-5; abundance: NA; j_gene: TRBJ2-7
CDR3aa: CASSQEGGRPREKLFF; CDR3nt: TGTGCCAGCAGCCAAGAAGGTGGCAGGCCTCGGGAAAAACTGTTTTTT; d_gene: NA; v_gene: TRBV14; abundance: NA; j_gene: TRBJ1-4
CDR3aa: CASSLGTGAQPQHF; CDR3nt: TGCGCCAGCAGCCTAGGGACAGGGGCCCAGCCCCAGCATTTT; d_gene: TRBD1; v_gene: TRBV5-1; abundance: NA; j_gene: TRBJ1-5
CDR3aa: CASSLSGLRAFF; CDR3nt: TGTGCCAGCAGTTTATCCGGGCTTAGGGCTTTCTTT; d_gene: NA; v_gene: TRBV28; abundance: NA; j_gene: TRBJ1-1
CDR3aa: CASSLALESDTQYF; CDR3nt: TGTGCCAGCAGCTTGGCGCTAGAGTCTGATACGCAGTATTTT; d_gene: NA; v_gene: TRBV5-8; abundance: NA; j_gene: TRBJ2-3
CDR3aa: CASSGRGAGSYEQYF; CDR3nt: TGTGCCAGCAGTGGCCGGGGAGCGGGCTCCTACGAGCAGTACTTC; d_gene: NA; v_gene: TRBV6-5; abundance: NA; j_gene: TRBJ2-7
CDR3aa: CASSPQASTEAFF; CDR3nt: TGTGCCAGCAGCCCCCAGGCTAGCACTGAAGCTTTCTTT; d_gene: NA; v_gene: TRBV7-2; abundance: NA; j_gene: TRBJ1-1
CDR3aa: CASSSTTGTYEQYF; CDR3nt: TGCGCCAGCAGCTCAACGACAGGAACCTACGAGCAGTACTTC; d_gene: NA; v_gene: TRBV5-1; abundance: NA; j_gene: TRBJ2-7
CDR3aa: CASSSPTGDRTFF; CDR3nt: TGTGCCAGCAGTTCCCCGACAGGGGATAGGACTTTCTTT; d_gene: TRBD1; v_gene: TRBV6-5; abundance: few; j_gene: TRBJ1-1
CDR3aa: CASSLVTGANTEAFF; CDR3nt: TGTGCCAGCAGCTTAGTTACAGGGGCCAACACTGAAGCTTTCTTT; d_gene: TRBD1; v_gene: TRBV7-6; abundance: NA; j_gene: TRBJ1-1
CDR3aa: CASRGQGGLPDTQYF; CDR3nt: TGTGCCAGCAGGGGACAGGGGGGTCTCCCAGATACGCAGTATTTT; d_gene: TRBD1; v_gene: TRBV6-4; abundance: NA; j_gene: TRBJ2-3
CDR3aa: CASSPPSGQLLEAFF; CDR3nt: TGTGCCAGCTCACCACCTTCGGGACAGCTACTTGAAGCTTTCTTT; d_gene: TRBD1; v_gene: TRBV18; abundance: NA; j_gene: TRBJ1-1
CDR3aa: CASSSQPQGYTEAFF; CDR3nt: TGTGCCAGCAGTTCCCAACCCCAGGGGTACACTGAAGCTTTCTTT; d_gene: NA; v_gene: TRBV6-5; abundance: NA; j_gene: TRBJ1-1
CDR3aa: CASSRPGQGALEQYF; CDR3nt: TGTGCCAGCAGCCGGCCGGGACAGGGGGCGTTGGAGCAGTACTTC; d_gene: TRBD1; v_gene: TRBV5-5; abundance: NA; j_gene: TRBJ2-7
CDR3aa: CASSVTQGAGVETQYF; CDR3nt: TGTGCCAGCAGCGTAACCCAGGGTGCGGGGGTGGAGACCCAGTACTTC; d_gene: TRBD2; v_gene: TRBV9; abundance: NA; j_gene: TRBJ2-5
CDR3aa: CASSRTGIGNQPQHF; CDR3nt: TGTGCCAGCAGTCGTACAGGGATAGGGAATCAGCCCCAGCATTTT; d_gene: NA; v_gene: TRBV28; abundance: NA; j_gene: TRBJ1-5
CDR3aa: CASSYSGTYEQYF; CDR3nt: TGTGCCAGCAGTTACTCTGGGACCTACGAGCAGTACTTC; d_gene: NA; v_gene: TRBV7-8; abundance: NA; j_gene: TRBJ2-7
CDR3aa: CASSAENSGNTIYF; CDR3nt: TGCGCCAGCAGTGCGGAGAACTCTGGAAACACCATATATTTT; d_gene: NA; v_gene: TRBV5-1; abundance: once; j_gene: TRBJ1-3
CDR3aa: CASLGGASVNTEAFF; CDR3nt: TGTGCCAGCCTCGGTGGGGCGAGTGTGAACACTGAAGCTTTCTTT; d_gene: NA; v_gene: TRBV28; abundance: NA; j_gene: TRBJ1-1
CDR3aa: CASVSGTGRTQYF; CDR3nt: TGTGCCAGTGTAAGCGGGACAGGGCGGACCCAGTACTTC; d_gene: TRBD1; v_gene: TRBV5-6; abundance: NA; j_gene: TRBJ2-5
CDR3aa: CASSEMRQGTQPQHF; CDR3nt: TGTGCCAGCAGTGAAATGCGGCAGGGGACCCAGCCCCAGCATTTT; d_gene: NA; v_gene: TRBV2; abundance: NA; j_gene: TRBJ1-5
CDR3aa: CASASGGAISYEQYF; CDR3nt: TGTGCCAGCGCGAGCGGGGGGGCCATATCCTACGAGCAGTACTTC; d_gene: TRBD2; v_gene: TRBV9; abundance: NA; j_gene: TRBJ2-7
CDR3aa: CAATGQGVVYGYTF; CDR3nt: TGTGCCGCCACGGGGCAGGGGGTGGTTTATGGCTACACCTTC; d_gene: TRBD1; v_gene: TRBV2; abundance: NA; j_gene: TRBJ1-2
CDR3aa: CASRPSGTNYGYTF; CDR3nt: TGTGCCAGCAGACCGAGTGGGACTAACTATGGCTACACCTTC; d_gene: NA; v_gene: TRBV6-5; abundance: NA; j_gene: TRBJ1-2
CDR3aa: CASSSAGGNTDTQYF; CDR3nt: TGTGCCAGCAGTTCAGCGGGAGGCAACACAGATACGCAGTATTTT; d_gene: TRBD2; v_gene: TRBV28; abundance: few; j_gene: TRBJ2-3
CDR3aa: CASSVTQGMSGNTIYF; CDR3nt: TGTGCCAGCAGCGTCACCCAGGGGATGTCTGGAAACACCATATATTTT; d_gene: NA; v_gene: TRBV9; abundance: NA; j_gene: TRBJ1-3
CDR3aa: CSVASTINEQFF; CDR3nt: TGCAGCGTCGCTTCGACTATCAATGAGCAGTTCTTC; d_gene: NA; v_gene: TRBV29-1; abundance: NA; j_gene: TRBJ2-1
CDR3aa: CASSQKLENEQFF; CDR3nt: TGTGCCAGCAGCCAGAAACTAGAAAATGAGCAGTTCTTC; d_gene: NA; v_gene: TRBV11-3; abundance: NA; j_gene: TRBJ2-1
CDR3aa: CASSFGQTIDEQFF; CDR3nt: TGCGCCAGCAGCTTCGGCCAGACGATTGATGAGCAGTTCTTC; d_gene: NA; v_gene: TRBV5-1; abundance: NA; j_gene: TRBJ2-1
CDR3aa: CASSLLADTQYF; CDR3nt: TGTGCCAGCAGTCTACTCGCAGATACGCAGTATTTT; d_gene: NA; v_gene: TRBV6-1; abundance: NA; j_gene: TRBJ2-3
CDR3aa: CATSRDPGFDYYEQYF; CDR3nt: TGTGCCACCAGCAGAGATCCGGGTTTTGACTACTACGAGCAGTACTTC; d_gene: NA; v_gene: TRBV15; abundance: NA; j_gene: TRBJ2-7
CDR3aa: CASSLFYGGTGGSGELFF; CDR3nt: TGTGCCAGCAGCTTATTCTACGGTGGGACAGGGGGCTCCGGGGAGCTGTTTTTT; d_gene: TRBD1; v_gene: TRBV11-3; abundance: NA; j_gene: TRBJ2-2
CDR3aa: CASSWETGSYGYTF; CDR3nt: TGTGCCAGCAGCTGGGAGACAGGGAGCTATGGCTACACCTTC; d_gene: TRBD1; v_gene: TRBV7-8; abundance: NA; j_gene: TRBJ1-2
CDR3aa: CASSLITDTQYF; CDR3nt: TGTGCCAGCAGCCTAATCACAGATACGCAGTATTTT; d_gene: NA; v_gene: TRBV6-1; abundance: NA; j_gene: TRBJ2-3
CDR3aa: CASSPDREAFF; CDR3nt: TGTGCCAGCTCACCCGACAGGGAAGCTTTCTTT; d_gene: NA; v_gene: TRBV18; abundance: NA; j_gene: TRBJ1-1
CDR3aa: CASSTTGMDYGYTF; CDR3nt: TGTGCCAGCAGCACAACAGGGATGGACTATGGCTACACCTTC; d_gene: NA; v_gene: TRBV13; abundance: NA; j_gene: TRBJ1-2
CDR3aa: CASSPGLSQETQYF; CDR3nt: TGTGCCAGCTCACCGGGCCTGAGCCAAGAGACCCAGTACTTC; d_gene: NA; v_gene: TRBV18; abundance: NA; j_gene: TRBJ2-5
CDR3aa: CASSTRQGGEQYF; CDR3nt: TGTGCCAGTAGCACGAGACAGGGGGGCGAGCAGTACTTC; d_gene: TRBD1; v_gene: TRBV19; abundance: NA; j_gene: TRBJ2-7
CDR3aa: CASTIQGELFF; CDR3nt: TGTGCCAGCACCATCCAAGGGGAGCTGTTTTTT; d_gene: NA; v_gene: TRBV16; abundance: NA; j_gene: TRBJ2-2
CDR3aa: CASSLAVADTQYF; CDR3nt: TGTGCCAGCAGCTTAGCGGTTGCAGATACGCAGTATTTT; d_gene: NA; v_gene: TRBV7-7; abundance: NA; j_gene: TRBJ2-3
CDR3aa: CASNLGLLGDEQFF; CDR3nt: TGTGCCAGTAACCTTGGACTCTTGGGGGATGAGCAGTTCTTC; d_gene: NA; v_gene: TRBV19; abundance: NA; j_gene: TRBJ2-1
CDR3aa: CASSIQRGTEAFF; CDR3nt: TGTGCCAGTAGTATTCAACGGGGCACTGAAGCTTTCTTT; d_gene: NA; v_gene: TRBV19; abundance: NA; j_gene: TRBJ1-1